This T cell receptor (beta chain) was profiled in a study of cytomegalovirus exposure and HLA in healthy donors. Study-level background: Researchers found that about 84% of some 400 genotyped donors fell within the Caucasian-associated ancestry cluster.

With 60 Vbeta and 13 Jbeta primers, the PCR was carried out. Data came from immunoSEQ multiplex PCR; TCRdb stores just in-frame clones and leaves some out. The sample has 270,000 or so clones; around 90% are singletons. This receptor was taken from a girl aged 2 to 10 in good health and CMV-seronegative. The sample comprised PBMCs.

The CDR3 sequence: CASSRTSGTVLETGELFF. Written as DNA, the CDR3 is TGTGCCAGCAGCCGTACTAGCGGAACCGTACTAGAAACCGGGGAGCTGTTTTTT. V is TRBV7-9 and J is TRBJ2-2, with TRBD2 matching over 8 bases. The CDR3 spans 18 residues. Germline V CDR1 and CDR2: SEHNR, FQNEAQ (reference sequence). V was pared by 5 bases and J by 5 bases, with 16 bases of the junction left unmatched.